This TCR beta chain derives from a study of blood T cell repertoires in COVID-19. At the level of the study: Sites across the United States, Italy and Spain contributed samples from acute and convalescent COVID-19. In each case, the material was cDNA or gDNA derived from T cells, B-cell-depleted T cells, or PBMCs.

The V gene lost 6 bases and the J gene lost 4 bases, with 15 bases spanning the gap. The CDR3 has 14 residues. Germline CDR1 MDHEN, CDR2 SYDVKM. This clone appeared a few times. In Seattle, patients joined the study during active infection and were tracked longitudinally. As originally analysed: Reference gene primers were amplified, and this amplification served to estimate nucleated cell counts. The data were produced by immunoSEQ multiplex PCR, yet TCRdb's version contains in-frame clones alone and is incomplete. That table is the source of V, J and clone size, and D and trimming were worked out from the DNA. Altogether about 360,000 clones are present, approximately 86% being singletons, with the ten largest covering roughly 6.6%.

This TCR was recovered from a woman aged 55-70 years with COVID-19, enrolled during active disease. Sequencing was carried out using peripheral blood. The V and J genes are TRBV28 and TRBJ1-2; D is unclear. The CDR3 region has the DNA TGTGCCAGCAGCTCAACTTCTTTATCCTATGGCTACACCTTC. Its translation is CASSSTSLSYGYTF.